This T cell receptor (beta chain) is from a study of blood T cell repertoires in COVID-19. The wider study: Acute and convalescent COVID-19 samples came from the United States, Italy and Spain. PBMCs, B-cell-depleted T cells, or T cells provided the cDNA or gDNA that made up the material.

As originally analysed: Reference gene primers were amplified, and this amplification served to estimate nucleated cell counts. The method was immunoSEQ multiplex PCR; TCRdb's version includes in-frame clones alone and lacks a portion of them. V and J calls and clone size follow that table, whereas D and trimming were derived from the DNA. The profile shows more than 250,000 clones, around 82% of them singletons. The sequenced material came from peripheral blood. This receptor was obtained from a human donor in a cohort sampled during active COVID-19.

The CDR3 region has the DNA TGTGCCAGCAGCTTGGGACAACCAAATTCACCCCTCCACTTT. Its translation: CASSLGQPNSPLHF. The V gene is TRBV5-6, the J gene TRBJ1-6; unclear D gene. The germline CDR1 and CDR2 sequences are SGHDT and YYEEEE. This CDR3 contains 14 residues. V lost 0 bases and J 7 bases, leaving 8 bases between the germline ends.